The entry below gives a single T cell receptor (beta chain) sequence along with its context. This sample was included in a study of cytomegalovirus exposure and HLA in healthy donors. Amplification used 60 Vbeta primers and 13 Jbeta primers. Assay used: immunoSEQ multiplex PCR; TCRdb lists only in-frame clones, some missing. The sample contains some 150,000 clones, about four fifths of which appear only once. Trimming took off 0 bases at V and 9 bases at J, with 9 bases between the two ends. Per the germline V gene, CDR1 is LNHNV and CDR2 is YYDKDF (reference sequence). The CDR3 contains 13 residues. This sequence joins TRBV15 and TRBJ2-1; D possibly corresponds to TRBD2 (6 bases). The receptor comes from a man aged 50 to 60 in good health and CMV-seropositive. Specimen: PBMCs. The CDR3 DNA is TGTGCCACCAGCAGAGAACGGGGAGGTGAGCAGTTCTTC. Its protein product is CATSRERGGEQFF. Combining the CDR3 with reference TRBV15 and TRBJ2-1 gives the whole variable domain DAMVIQNPRYQVTQFGKPVTLSCSQTLNHNVMYWYQQKSSQAPKLLFHYYDKDFNNEADTPDNFQSRRPNTSFCFLDIRSPGLGDTAMYLCATSRERGGEQFFGPGTRLTVL.